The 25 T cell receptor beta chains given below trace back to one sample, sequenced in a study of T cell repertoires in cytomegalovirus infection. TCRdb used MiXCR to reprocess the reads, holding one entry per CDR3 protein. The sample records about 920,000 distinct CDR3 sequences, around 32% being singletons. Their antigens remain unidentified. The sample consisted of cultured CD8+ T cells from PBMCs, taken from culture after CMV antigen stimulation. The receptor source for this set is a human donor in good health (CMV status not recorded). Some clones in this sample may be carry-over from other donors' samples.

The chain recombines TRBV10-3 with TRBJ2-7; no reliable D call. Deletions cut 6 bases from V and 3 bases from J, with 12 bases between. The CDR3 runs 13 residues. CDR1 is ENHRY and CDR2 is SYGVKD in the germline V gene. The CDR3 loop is CAIRQPTVYEQYF. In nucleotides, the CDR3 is TGTGCCATCAGGCAGCCGACCGTCTACGAGCAGTACTTC.

The CDR3 is CASRTGTGGNTEAFF. The DNA of the CDR3 is TGTGCCAGCAGGACCGGGACAGGGGGGAACACTGAAGCTTTCTTT. The V call is TRBV9, the J call TRBJ1-1; 11 bases match TRBD1. This CDR3 is 15 amino acids long. Germline CDR1 is SGDLS and CDR2 is YYNGEE. V lost 5 bases, J lost 1 base, and 4 bases stayed unmatched.

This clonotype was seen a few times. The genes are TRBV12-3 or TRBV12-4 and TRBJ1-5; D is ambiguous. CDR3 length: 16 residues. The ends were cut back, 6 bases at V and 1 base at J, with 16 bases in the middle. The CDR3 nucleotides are TGTGCCAGCAGCCTCGGGTTACCGGAAAGCAATCAGCCCCAGCATTTT. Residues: CASSLGLPESNQPQHF.

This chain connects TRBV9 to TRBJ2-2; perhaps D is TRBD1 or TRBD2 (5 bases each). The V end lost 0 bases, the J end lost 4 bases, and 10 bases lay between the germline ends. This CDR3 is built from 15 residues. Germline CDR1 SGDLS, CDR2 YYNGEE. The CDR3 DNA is TGTGCCAGCAGCGTAGGAGGGACGACCACCGGGGAGCTGTTTTTT. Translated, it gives CASSVGGTTTGELFF.

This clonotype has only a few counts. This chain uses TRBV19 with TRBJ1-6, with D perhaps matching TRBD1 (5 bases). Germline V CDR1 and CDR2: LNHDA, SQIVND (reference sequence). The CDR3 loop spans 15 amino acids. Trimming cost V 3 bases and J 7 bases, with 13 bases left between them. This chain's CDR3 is CASSIQGLGNSPLHF. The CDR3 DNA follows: TGTGCCAGTAGTATTCAGGGCCTTGGGAATTCACCCCTCCACTTT.

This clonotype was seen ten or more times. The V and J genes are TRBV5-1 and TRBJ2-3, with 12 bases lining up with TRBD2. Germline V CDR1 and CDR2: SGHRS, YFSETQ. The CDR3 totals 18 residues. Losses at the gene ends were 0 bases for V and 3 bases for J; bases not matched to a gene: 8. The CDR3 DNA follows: TGCGCCAGCAGCTTGGCTAGCGGGGGGGCCTTGAGTACAGATACGCAGTATTTT. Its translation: CASSLASGGALSTDTQYF.

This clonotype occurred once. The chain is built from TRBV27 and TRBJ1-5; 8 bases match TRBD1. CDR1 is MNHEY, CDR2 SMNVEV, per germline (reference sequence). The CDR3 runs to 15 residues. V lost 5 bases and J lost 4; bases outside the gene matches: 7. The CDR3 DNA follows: TGTGCCAGCAGTGACGGGACAGGAGGTAATCAGCCCCAGCATTTT. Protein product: CASSDGTGGNQPQHF.

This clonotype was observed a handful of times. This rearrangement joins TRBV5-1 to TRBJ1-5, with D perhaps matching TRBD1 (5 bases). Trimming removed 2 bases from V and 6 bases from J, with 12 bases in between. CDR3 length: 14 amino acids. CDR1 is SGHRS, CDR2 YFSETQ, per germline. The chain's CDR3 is CASSLGEFGQPQHF. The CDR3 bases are TGCGCCAGCAGCTTAGGGGAATTCGGTCAGCCCCAGCATTTT.

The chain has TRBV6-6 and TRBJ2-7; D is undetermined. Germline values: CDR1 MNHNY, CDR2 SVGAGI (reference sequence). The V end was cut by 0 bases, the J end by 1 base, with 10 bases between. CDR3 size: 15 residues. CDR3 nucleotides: TGTGCCAGCAGTTACTCAGTGGGGTGGTCCTACGAGCAGTACTTC. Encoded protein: CASSYSVGWSYEQYF.

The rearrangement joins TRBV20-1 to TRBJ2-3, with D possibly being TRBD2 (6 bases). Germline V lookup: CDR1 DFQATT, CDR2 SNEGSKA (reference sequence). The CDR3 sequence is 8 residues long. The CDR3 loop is CSPGGQYF. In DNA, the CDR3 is TGCAGCCCCGGGGGGCAGTATTTT.

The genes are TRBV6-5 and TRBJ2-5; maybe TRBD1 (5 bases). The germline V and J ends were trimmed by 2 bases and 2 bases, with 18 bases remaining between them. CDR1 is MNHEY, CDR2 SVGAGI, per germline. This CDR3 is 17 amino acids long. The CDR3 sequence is CASSYGSGRAYQETQYF. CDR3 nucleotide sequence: TGTGCCAGCAGTTACGGGTCCGGCAGGGCCTATCAAGAGACCCAGTACTTC.

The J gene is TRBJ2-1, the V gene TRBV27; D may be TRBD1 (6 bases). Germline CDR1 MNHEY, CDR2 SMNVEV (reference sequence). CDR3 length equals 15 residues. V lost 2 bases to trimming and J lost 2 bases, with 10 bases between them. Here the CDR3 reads CASSLGDITYNEQFF. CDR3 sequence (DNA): TGTGCCAGCAGTTTAGGGGACATCACCTACAATGAGCAGTTCTTC.

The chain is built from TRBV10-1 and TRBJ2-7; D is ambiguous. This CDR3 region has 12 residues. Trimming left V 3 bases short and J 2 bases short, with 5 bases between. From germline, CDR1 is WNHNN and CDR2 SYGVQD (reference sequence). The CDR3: CASSDGPYEQYF. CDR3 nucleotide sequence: TGCGCCAGCAGTGATGGTCCCTACGAGCAGTACTTC.

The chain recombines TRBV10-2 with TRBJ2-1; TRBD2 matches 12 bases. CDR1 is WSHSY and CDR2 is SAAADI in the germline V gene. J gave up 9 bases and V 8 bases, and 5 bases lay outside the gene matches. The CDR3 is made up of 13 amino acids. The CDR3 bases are TGCGCCAGCGGACTAGCGGGGCGTCCTGAGCAGTTCTTC. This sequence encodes CASGLAGRPEQFF.

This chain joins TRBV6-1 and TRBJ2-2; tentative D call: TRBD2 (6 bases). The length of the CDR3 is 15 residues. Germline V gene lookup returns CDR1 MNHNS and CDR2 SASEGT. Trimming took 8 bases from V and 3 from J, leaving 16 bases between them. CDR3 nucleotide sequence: TGTGCCAGCGTCTCGGAGGGACCGCACACCGGGGAGCTGTTTTTT. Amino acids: CASVSEGPHTGELFF.

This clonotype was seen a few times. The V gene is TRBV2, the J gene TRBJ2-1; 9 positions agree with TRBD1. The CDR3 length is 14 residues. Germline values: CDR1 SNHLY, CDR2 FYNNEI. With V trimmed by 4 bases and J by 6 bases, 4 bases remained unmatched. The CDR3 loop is CASSGDREGNEQFF. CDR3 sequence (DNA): TGTGCCAGCAGTGGGGACAGGGAGGGCAATGAGCAGTTCTTC.

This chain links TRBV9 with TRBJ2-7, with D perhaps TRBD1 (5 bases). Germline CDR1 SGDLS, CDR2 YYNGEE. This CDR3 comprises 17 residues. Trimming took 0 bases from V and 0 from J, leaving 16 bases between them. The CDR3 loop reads CASSVGNGANSSYEQYV. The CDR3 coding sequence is TGTGCCAGCAGCGTAGGAAATGGGGCCAACAGCTCCTACGAGCAGTACGTC.

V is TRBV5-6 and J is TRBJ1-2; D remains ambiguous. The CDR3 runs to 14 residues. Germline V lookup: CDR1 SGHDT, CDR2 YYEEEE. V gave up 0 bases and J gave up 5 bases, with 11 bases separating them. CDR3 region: CASSLGTAIYGYTF. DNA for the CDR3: TGTGCCAGCAGCTTGGGGACGGCGATTTATGGCTACACCTTC. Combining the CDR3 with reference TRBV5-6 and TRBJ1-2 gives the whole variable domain DAGVTQSPTHLIKTRGQQVTLRCSPKSGHDTVSWYQQALGQGPQFIFQYYEEEERQRGNFPDRFSGHQFPNYSSELNVNALLLGDSALYLCASSLGTAIYGYTFGSGTRLTVV.

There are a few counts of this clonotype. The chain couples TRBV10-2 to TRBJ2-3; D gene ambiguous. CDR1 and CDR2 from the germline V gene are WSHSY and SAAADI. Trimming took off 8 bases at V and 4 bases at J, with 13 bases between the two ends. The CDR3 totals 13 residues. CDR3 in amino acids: CASGSRVPDTQYF. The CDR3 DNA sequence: TGCGCCAGCGGTTCTAGAGTTCCAGATACGCAGTATTTT.

The CDR3 loop is CASSAGQGHEQYV. The DNA of the CDR3 is TGTGCCAGCAGTGCGGGACAGGGCCACGAGCAGTACGTC. The rearrangement links TRBV6-1 to TRBJ2-7, with TRBD1 matching over 9 bases. Germline-derived CDR1 and CDR2 are MNHNS and SASEGT. The CDR3 is made up of 13 amino acids. The junction had 3 bases not matched to a gene; V was cut back by 4 bases and J by 5 bases.

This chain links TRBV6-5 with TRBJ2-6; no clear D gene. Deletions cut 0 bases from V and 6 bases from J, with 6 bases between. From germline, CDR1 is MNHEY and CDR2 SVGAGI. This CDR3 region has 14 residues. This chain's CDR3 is CASSYSNQANVLTF. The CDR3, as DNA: TGTGCCAGCAGTTACTCGAACCAGGCCAACGTCCTGACTTTC.

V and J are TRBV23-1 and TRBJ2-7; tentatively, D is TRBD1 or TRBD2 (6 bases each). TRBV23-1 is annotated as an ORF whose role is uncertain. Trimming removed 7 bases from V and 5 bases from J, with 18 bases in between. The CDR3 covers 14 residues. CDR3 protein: CASTPGGGVDEQYV. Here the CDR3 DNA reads TGCGCCAGCACTCCCGGGGGCGGGGTGGACGAGCAGTACGTC.

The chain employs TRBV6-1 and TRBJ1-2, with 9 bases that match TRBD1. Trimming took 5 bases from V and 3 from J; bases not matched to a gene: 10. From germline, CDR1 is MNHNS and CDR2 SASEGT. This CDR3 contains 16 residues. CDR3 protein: CASSYSGTGRDYGYTF. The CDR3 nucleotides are TGTGCCAGCAGTTACTCAGGGACAGGGAGGGACTATGGCTACACCTTC.

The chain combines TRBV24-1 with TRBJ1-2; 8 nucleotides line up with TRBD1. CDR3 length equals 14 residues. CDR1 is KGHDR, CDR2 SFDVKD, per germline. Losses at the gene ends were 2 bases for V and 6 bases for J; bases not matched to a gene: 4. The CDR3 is CATSDSDRGDGYTF. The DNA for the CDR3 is TGTGCCACCAGTGATTCCGACAGGGGCGATGGCTACACCTTC.

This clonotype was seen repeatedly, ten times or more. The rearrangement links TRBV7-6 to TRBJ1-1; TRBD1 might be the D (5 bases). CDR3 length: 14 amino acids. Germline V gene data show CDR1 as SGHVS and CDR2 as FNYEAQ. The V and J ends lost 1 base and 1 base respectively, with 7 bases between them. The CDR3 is CASSLDQGNTEAFF. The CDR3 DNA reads TGTGCCAGCAGCTTAGATCAGGGGAACACTGAAGCTTTCTTT.